This T cell receptor (beta chain) was captured in a study of shared clonotypes between healthy human individuals. HIV-negative, healthy adults without recent acute infections or vaccinations were the donors. Investigators divided CD4+ cells into CD45RA+ naive and CD45RA-negative memory subsets. The CDR3 runs to 15 residues. After removal of 8 bases from V and 2 bases from J, the junction contained 9 bases not matched to a gene. Per germline, CDR1 MNHEY and CDR2 SMNVEV (reference sequence). The assay was immunoSEQ multiplex PCR, and TCRdb's table has in-frame clones only and misses some. Of under 750,000 clones listed, around 70% are singletons.

The V call is TRBV27, the J call TRBJ2-7; 10 bases map to TRBD2. The specimen sequenced was memory CD4+ T cells sorted from blood. Subset indicated: CD45RA-negative fraction. The TCR sequence derives from a woman aged 25 to 45 in good health. The CDR3, as DNA: TGTGCCAGCCGAAAAGCGGGAGGGGGAACCTACGAGCAGTACTTC. Protein: CASRKAGGGTYEQYF.